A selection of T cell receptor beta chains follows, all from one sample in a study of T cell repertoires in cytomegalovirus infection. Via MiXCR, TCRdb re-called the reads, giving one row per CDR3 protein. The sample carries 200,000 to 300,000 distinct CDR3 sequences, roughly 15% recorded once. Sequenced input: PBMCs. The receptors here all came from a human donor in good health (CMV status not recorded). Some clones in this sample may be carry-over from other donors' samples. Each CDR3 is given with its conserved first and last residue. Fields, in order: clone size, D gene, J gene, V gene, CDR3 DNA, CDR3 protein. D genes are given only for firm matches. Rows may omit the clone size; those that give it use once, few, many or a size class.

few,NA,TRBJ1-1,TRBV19,TGTGCCAGTAGTATATCGGCAGGGGTGACTGAAGCTTTCTTT,CASSISAGVTEAFF
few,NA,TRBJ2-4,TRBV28,TGTGCCAGCGGGATGGGGGCGTTGGACATTCAGTACTTC,CASGMGALDIQYF
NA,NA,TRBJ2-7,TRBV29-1,TGCAGCATTACGACCGCGGTCCTGGGCGAGCAGTACTTC,CSITTAVLGEQYF
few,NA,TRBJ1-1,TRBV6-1,TGTGCCAGCACTGACAGGTCGAACACTGAAGCTTTCTTT,CASTDRSNTEAFF
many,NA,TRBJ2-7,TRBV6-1,TGTGCCAGCAGTGACCCCGGGACGGCTACTCCTTCCTACGAGCAGTACTTC,CASSDPGTATPSYEQYF
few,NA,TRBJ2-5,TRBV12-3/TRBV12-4,TGTGCCAGCAGTTGGCAACAGGGTTCGGGAGAGACCCAGTACTTC,CASSWQQGSGETQYF
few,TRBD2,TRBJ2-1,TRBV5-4,TGTGCCAGCAGCTTGGATGGCCGGACAGCGGGAGGCTCAGGGAATGAGCAGTTCTTC,CASSLDGRTAGGSGNEQFF
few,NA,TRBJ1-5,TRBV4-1,TGCGCCAGCAGCTCCGGGACACCCTCGACTCATAGCAATCAGCCCCAGCATTTT,CASSSGTPSTHSNQPQHF
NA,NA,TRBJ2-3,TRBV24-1,TGTGCCACCAGTGAACGGGGAAGCACAGATACGCAGTATTTT,CATSERGSTDTQYF
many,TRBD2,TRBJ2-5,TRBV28,TGTGCCAGCAGTTTCCTTAGCGGGATCGGAGAGACCCAGTACTTC,CASSFLSGIGETQYF
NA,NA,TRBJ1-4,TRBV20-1,TGCAGTGCCGGGGGGTGGATTGGAAAACTGTTTTTT,CSAGGWIGKLFF
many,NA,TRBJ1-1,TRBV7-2,TGTGCCAGCAGCTCCGGAACAGGGAGGATTTTACTCACTGAAGCTTTCTTT,CASSSGTGRILLTEAFF
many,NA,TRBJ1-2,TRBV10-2,TGCGCCAGCAGGATGACAGCGAACTATGGCTACACCTTC,CASRMTANYGYTF
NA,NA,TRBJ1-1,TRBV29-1,TGCAGCGTTGGGTCCGGCTTCACTGAAGCTTTCTTT,CSVGSGFTEAFF
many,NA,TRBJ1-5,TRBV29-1,TGCAGCGTTGCCAGGGAGGGAGGCAATCAGCCCCAGCATTTT,CSVAREGGNQPQHF
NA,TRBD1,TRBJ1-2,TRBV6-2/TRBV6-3,TGTGCCAGCAGACCATTGGACAGGGAGGACTATGGCTACACCTTC,CASRPLDREDYGYTF
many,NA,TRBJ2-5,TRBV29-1,TGCAGCGCCGCACAGGGGAGGGTTGAGACCCAGTACTTC,CSAAQGRVETQYF
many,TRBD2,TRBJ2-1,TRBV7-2,TGTGCCAGCAGCTCTAGCGGGCGGATTTACAATGAGCAGTTCTTC,CASSSSGRIYNEQFF
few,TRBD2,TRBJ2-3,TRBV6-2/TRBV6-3,TGTGCCAGCAGTTACGTTGCGGGAGGAGCTACCACAGATACGCAGTATTTT,CASSYVAGGATTDTQYF
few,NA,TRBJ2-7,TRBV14,TGTGCCAGCAGCCACGGAGGGAGGTTCGGCCAGCAGTACTTC,CASSHGGRFGQQYF
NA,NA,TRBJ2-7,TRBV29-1,TGCAGCGTTGAACGTGGGAGCTCCTACGAGCAGTACTTC,CSVERGSSYEQYF
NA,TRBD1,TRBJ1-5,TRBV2,TGTGCCAGCAGGGCTACAGGGGATAGCAATCAGCCCCAGCATTTT,CASRATGDSNQPQHF
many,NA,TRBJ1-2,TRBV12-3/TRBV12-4,TGTGCCAGCAGTCGCCAGGGCAAGGGCTATGGCTACACCTTC,CASSRQGKGYGYTF
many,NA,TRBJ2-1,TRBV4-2,TGTGCCAGCAGCCAACAGACTTCAAATTCCTTCGGTGAGCAGTTCTTC,CASSQQTSNSFGEQFF
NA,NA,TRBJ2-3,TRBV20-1,TGCAGTGCCCGCTTTGGGGGGCGCACAGATACGCAGTATTTT,CSARFGGRTDTQYF
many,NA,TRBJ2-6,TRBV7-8,TGTGCCAGCAGCTTAGGGCCAGTTGGTGGGGCCAACGTCCTGACTTTC,CASSLGPVGGANVLTF
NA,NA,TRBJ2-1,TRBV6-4,TGTGCCAGCAGTGACTCGGATGGGAATGAGCAGTTCTTC,CASSDSDGNEQFF
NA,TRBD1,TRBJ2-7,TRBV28,TGTGCCAGCACCTGGGCAGGGACAGGGGCCCAGGAGCAGTACTTC,CASTWAGTGAQEQYF
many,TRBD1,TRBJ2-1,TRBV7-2,TGTGCCAGCAGCTACCGCGCCGGGACAGGTGAGCAGTTCTTC,CASSYRAGTGEQFF
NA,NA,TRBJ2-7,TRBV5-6,TGTGCCAGCAGCTTCGGACAGTCCTCCTACGAGCAGTACTTC,CASSFGQSSYEQYF
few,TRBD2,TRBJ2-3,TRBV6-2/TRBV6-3,TGTGCCAGCAGCCCTTGGACTAGCGCCGTGCAATCCGATACGCAGTATTTT,CASSPWTSAVQSDTQYF
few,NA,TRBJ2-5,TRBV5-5,TGTGCCAGCAGGCGCGCAGCGTTCGAGACCCAGTACTTC,CASRRAAFETQYF
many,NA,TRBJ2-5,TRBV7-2,TGTGCCAGCAGCTTAGGCTGGGACCAAGAGACCCAGTACTTC,CASSLGWDQETQYF
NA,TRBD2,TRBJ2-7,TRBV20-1,TGCAGTGCGTACGGGACTAGCGTCTCCTACGAGCAGTACTTC,CSAYGTSVSYEQYF
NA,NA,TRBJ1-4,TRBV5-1,TGCGCCAGCAGCTCCGGGAAAACTAATGAAAAACTGTTTTTT,CASSSGKTNEKLFF
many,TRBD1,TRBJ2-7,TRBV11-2,TGTGCCAGCAGCAGGACAGGGAACCCCTACGAGCAGTACTTC,CASSRTGNPYEQYF
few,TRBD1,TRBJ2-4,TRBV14,TGTGCCAGCAGCCCCCGAGGACAGGGGGCAGTAGCCAAAAACATTCAGTACTTC,CASSPRGQGAVAKNIQYF
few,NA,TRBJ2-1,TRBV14,TGTGCCAGCAGCTCCTGGGGGGCAAACAATGAGCAGTTCTTC,CASSSWGANNEQFF
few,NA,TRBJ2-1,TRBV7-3,TGTGCCAGCAGCTCGGGACACCGCTCCTACAATGAGCAGTTCTTC,CASSSGHRSYNEQFF
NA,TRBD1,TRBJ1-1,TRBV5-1,TGCGCCAGCAGCTCCCGACAGGGGGAGATTTGGGCTGAAGCTTTCTTT,CASSSRQGEIWAEAFF
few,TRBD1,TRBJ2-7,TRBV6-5,TGTGCCTCCAGGGGCACAGGGGCTGGATCCTACGAGCAGTACTTC,CASRGTGAGSYEQYF
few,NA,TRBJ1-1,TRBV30,TGTGCCTGGAGTATGCGGGACACCCGGAGAAACACTGAAGCTTTCTTT,CAWSMRDTRRNTEAFF
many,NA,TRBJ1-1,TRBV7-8,TGTGCCAGCAGCTTACAACAGGGGAACACTGAAGCTTTCTTT,CASSLQQGNTEAFF
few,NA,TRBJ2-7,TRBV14,TGTGCCAGCAGCCATACAGGGTACGAGCAGTACTTC,CASSHTGYEQYF
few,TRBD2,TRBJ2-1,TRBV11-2,TGTGCCAGCAGGGGACTAGCGGGCCCCCTTAAGCAGTTCTTC,CASRGLAGPLKQFF
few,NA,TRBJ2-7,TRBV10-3,TGTGCCATCAGTGCCGTAGCTTCACTTTACGAGCAGTACTTC,CAISAVASLYEQYF
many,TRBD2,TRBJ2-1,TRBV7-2,TGTGCCAGCAGCTTAATGCGGGGGATCGGACTAGCGGGGGGTGGGCAGTTCTTC,CASSLMRGIGLAGGGQFF
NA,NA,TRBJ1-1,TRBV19,TGTGCCTCCCGGGGGAGCCCCATGAACACTGAAGCTTTCTTT,CASRGSPMNTEAFF
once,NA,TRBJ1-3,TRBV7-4,TGTGCCAGCAGCTTAGGGCCTGGAAACACCATATATTTT,CASSLGPGNTIYF
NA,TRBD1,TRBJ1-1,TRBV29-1,TGCAGCGTGACCGGACAGGAGAACACTGAAGCTTTCTTT,CSVTGQENTEAFF
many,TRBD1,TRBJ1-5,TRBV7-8,TGTGCCAGCAGCTTAGCGTCGGCAGGGGGGCAGCCCCAGCATTTT,CASSLASAGGQPQHF